This TCR beta chain was recovered during a study of T cell changes during pregnancy in multiple sclerosis. Using immunoSEQ multiplex PCR, the repertoire was profiled, and TCRdb retains in-frame clones only, with some absent. The sample contains tens of thousands of clones, 80% to 90% of which appear only once. The germline V gene has CDR1 MGHRA and CDR2 YSYEKL. V lost 1 base and J lost 2, with 12 bases in between. The CDR3 sequence is 15 residues long. This material consisted of peripheral blood, taken in the first trimester of pregnancy. V usage is TRBV4-1 and J usage is TRBJ2-7; no reliable D call. This TCR was recovered from a female donor in good health, enrolled as a control in a pregnancy study. CDR3 nucleotide sequence: TGCGCCAGCAGCCAAGTCGCGGTCCCCACCTACGAGCAGTACTTC. Translating gives CASSQVAVPTYEQYF.